This T cell receptor (beta chain) was retrieved from a study of blood T cell repertoires in COVID-19 (dated by TCRdb to between 2020 and 2021). Notes on the research overall: Samples from collaborators originated in the United States, Italy and Spain and spanned both the acute and convalescent phases of COVID-19. Sample metadata almost always included a de-identified subject ID, COVID-19 status, age in years and sex. Where HLA class I and class II types were available, the types were taken from metadata supplied by the sample provider, not from assay-based typing. The prospective study material was composed of cDNA or gDNA derived from T cells, B-cell-depleted T cells, or PBMCs. A freely available public database, intended as a resource for researchers studying the immune response to SARS-CoV-2, is where the repertoires were released. The dataset comprised deeply sampled blood TCRbeta repertoires from subjects exposed to, actively infected with, or recovered from COVID-19. The samples were drawn from the first 160 participants of the ongoing ImmuneRACE study and from 1,254 subjects provided by 6 global collaborators.

As to this clone: This receptor's antigen is unknown. Base-call qualities are not available, and no considerably larger clone is one nucleotide away.

TCRbeta CDR3 regions were amplified from genomic DNA using the immunoSEQ Assay, a bias-controlled multiplex PCR. The study's own analysis went as follows. Nucleated cell counts per sample were estimated from amplification of reference gene primers within the assay. Sequence reads were collapsed and filtered to measure the absolute abundance of every unique TCRbeta CDR3 rearrangement. For each sample, productive Simpson clonality was calculated by taking the square root of Simpson's diversity index across productive rearrangements. Drawn from immuneACCESS, this table holds only the in-frame rearrangements with V and J called that TCRdb kept. Clones are partly lost; checked studies trace under half to an unresolved V gene and leave the rest unexplained. Clone size and V and J calls were adopted from that table, with D and trimming inferred from the DNA. This sample holds around 340,000 clones; roughly 90% were observed only once. The biggest ten clones account for just over 1% of the sample.

Enrolling through a virtual design, the prospective study's participants ranged in age from roughly 18 to 100 years and lived across around 25 United States geographic areas. Cohort assignment in the prospective study relied on participant-reported clinical history from a screening survey and a study questionnaire. Exposed participants had been in contact, within 2 weeks of entering the study, with a person who had a PCR-confirmed or clinician-diagnosed case of COVID-19. Mobile phlebotomists in the prospective study collected whole blood, serum and a nasopharyngeal or oropharyngeal swab from every participant. Additional blood draws and questionnaires over an approximately two-month period could optionally be provided by prospective study participants. Before DNA extraction, blood samples from the prospective study were shipped at room temperature or frozen. The investigation overall reported the following: The amount of clinical and demographic metadata varied by source and participant and was provided uncurated.

CDR1 and CDR2, per the germline V gene (reference sequence), are LNHDA and SQIVND. The junction shows trimming of 3 bases on V and 3 bases on J, and the gene matches do not reach 10 bases of it. Inclusive of the bounding cysteine and phenylalanine, the CDR3 is 17 residues long. CDR3 DNA only is kept here, 51 bases in frame from base 1. The sequence links TRBV19 to TRBJ2-7, with 11 junctional bases fitting TRBD1. The sequence derives from a woman younger than 45 who had been exposed to COVID-19. The sample was PBMCs or T cells enriched from blood (not recorded which). The DNA sequence follows: TGTGCCAGTAGTATGGCCCGGGGGACAGGGGGGATCTACGAGCAGTACTTC. This yields the protein CASSMARGTGGIYEQYF.